This TCR beta chain was found in a study of blood T cell repertoires in COVID-19. This table comes from immunoSEQ multiplex PCR, and its TCRdb copy is limited to in-frame clones, with some not included. This table has around 130,000 clones, 90% appearing once. This CDR3 is built from 16 residues. The V and J ends lost 0 bases and 5 bases, in that order; junction bases with no gene match: 8. Germline CDR1 and CDR2: KGHSH and LQKENI. The sequencing sample was made of peripheral blood. The origin of this receptor is a man aged 55-75 years with COVID-19, enrolled during active disease. J is TRBJ2-3 and V is TRBV18; 7 bases map to TRBD2. CDR3: CASSPPQRGGIDTQYF. For the CDR3, the DNA is TGTGCCAGCTCACCACCACAGCGGGGTGGGATAGATACGCAGTATTTT.